This entry is about one TCR beta chain. Germline-derived CDR1 and CDR2 are MGHRA and YSYEKL. With 1 base removed from V and 2 bases from J, the gap between germline ends came to 8 bases. CDR3 length: 14 residues. The data derive from a study of OX40 agonist ivuxolimab in advanced cancers. TCRdb's table, derived via immunoSEQ multiplex PCR, lists solely in-frame clones and lacks some. The sample carries 15,000 to 20,000 clones, 76% recorded once. The rearrangement links TRBV4-1 to TRBJ2-5, with D possibly being TRBD2 (6 bases). This clonotype originated in an adult with an advanced solid tumor such as melanoma, head and neck, liver or kidney cancer. The sequences come from CD4+ or CD8+ T cells sorted from blood, collected in a trial of the OX40 agonist ivuxolimab. In DNA, the CDR3 is TGCGCCAGCAGCCAAGCCGGGACTCAAGAGACCCAGTACTTC. Amino acids: CASSQAGTQETQYF.